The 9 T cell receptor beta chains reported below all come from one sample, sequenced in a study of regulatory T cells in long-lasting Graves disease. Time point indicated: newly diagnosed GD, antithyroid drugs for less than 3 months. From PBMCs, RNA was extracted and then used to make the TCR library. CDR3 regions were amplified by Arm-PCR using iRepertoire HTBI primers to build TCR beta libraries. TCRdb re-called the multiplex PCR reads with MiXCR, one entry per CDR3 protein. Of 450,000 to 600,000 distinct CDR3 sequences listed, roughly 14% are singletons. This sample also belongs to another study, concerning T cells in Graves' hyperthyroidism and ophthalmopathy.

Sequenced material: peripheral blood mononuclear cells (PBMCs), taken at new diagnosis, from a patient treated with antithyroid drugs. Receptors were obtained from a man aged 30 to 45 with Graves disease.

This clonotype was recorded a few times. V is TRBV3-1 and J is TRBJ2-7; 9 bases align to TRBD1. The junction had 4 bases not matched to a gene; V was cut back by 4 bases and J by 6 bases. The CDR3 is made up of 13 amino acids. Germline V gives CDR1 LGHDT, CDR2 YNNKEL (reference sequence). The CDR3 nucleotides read TGTGCCAGCAGCCGCGGGACAGGGATCGAGCAGTACTTC. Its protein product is CASSRGTGIEQYF.

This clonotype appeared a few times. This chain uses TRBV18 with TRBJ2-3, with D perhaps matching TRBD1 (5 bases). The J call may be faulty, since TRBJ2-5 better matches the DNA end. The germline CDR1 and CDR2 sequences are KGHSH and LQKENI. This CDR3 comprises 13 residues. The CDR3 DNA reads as TGTGCCAGCTCACCCAGGGCCAGAGAGACCCAGTACTTC. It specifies CASSPRARETQYF.

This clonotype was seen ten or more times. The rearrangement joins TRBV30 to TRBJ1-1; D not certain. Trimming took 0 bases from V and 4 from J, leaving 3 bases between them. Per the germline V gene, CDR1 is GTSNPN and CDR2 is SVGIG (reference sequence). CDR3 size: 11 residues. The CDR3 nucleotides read TGTGCCTGGAGTGTCGTCACTGAAGCTTTCTTT. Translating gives CAWSVVTEAFF.

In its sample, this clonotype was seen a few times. CDR3 in DNA: TGTGCCAGCAGCCAGTATAGGGCCGAGCAGTACTTC. Translation: CASSQYRAEQYF. V gene TRBV14 combines with J gene TRBJ2-7; no reliable D call. This CDR3 spans 12 amino acids. V dropped 3 bases and J dropped 6 bases, with 9 bases sitting between them. Per the germline V gene, CDR1 is SGHDN and CDR2 is FVKESK.

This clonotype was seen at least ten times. CDR3 DNA sequence: TGTGCCAGCAGCGTTAGACGCAATACTCAAGAGACCCAGTACTTC. This sequence encodes CASSVRRNTQETQYF. The chain combines TRBV2 with TRBJ2-5; no clear D. V dropped 6 bases and J dropped 2 bases, with 16 bases sitting between them. The CDR3 length is 15 residues. The germline V gene has CDR1 SNHLY and CDR2 FYNNEI.

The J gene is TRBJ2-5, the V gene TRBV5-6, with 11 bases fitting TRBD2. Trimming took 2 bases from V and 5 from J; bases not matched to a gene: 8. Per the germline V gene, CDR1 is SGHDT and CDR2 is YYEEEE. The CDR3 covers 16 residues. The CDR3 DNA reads TGTGCCAGCAGCTTTGCTACTAGCGGGAGTTGGGAGACCCAGTACTTC. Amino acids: CASSFATSGSWETQYF.

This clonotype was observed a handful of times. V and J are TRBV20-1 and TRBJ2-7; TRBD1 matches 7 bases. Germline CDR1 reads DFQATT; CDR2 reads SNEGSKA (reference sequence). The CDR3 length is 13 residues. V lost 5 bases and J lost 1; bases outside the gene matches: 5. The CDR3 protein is CSAYRDSSYEQYF. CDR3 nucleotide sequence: TGCAGTGCTTACCGGGACAGTTCCTACGAGCAGTACTTC.

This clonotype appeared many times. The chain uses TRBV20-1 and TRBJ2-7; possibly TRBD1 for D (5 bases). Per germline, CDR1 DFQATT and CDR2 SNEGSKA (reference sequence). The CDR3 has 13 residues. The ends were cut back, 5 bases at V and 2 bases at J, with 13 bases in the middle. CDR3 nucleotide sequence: TGCAGTGCTTCCGACAGTCGCCCCTACGAGCAGTACTTC. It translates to CSASDSRPYEQYF.

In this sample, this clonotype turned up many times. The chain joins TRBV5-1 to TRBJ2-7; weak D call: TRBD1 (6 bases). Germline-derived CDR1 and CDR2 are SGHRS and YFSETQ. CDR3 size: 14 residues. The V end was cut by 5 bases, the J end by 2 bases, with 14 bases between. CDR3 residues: CASRITEGAYEQYF. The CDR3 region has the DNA TGCGCCAGCAGGATTACAGAGGGGGCCTACGAGCAGTACTTC.